This record looks at one TCR beta chain sequence and its context. Methods used by the authors: Cell counts per sample came from amplifying reference gene primers. Produced via immunoSEQ multiplex PCR; TCRdb's table is partial and in-frame only. V, J and clone size derive from that table, while D and trimming were established from the DNA sequence. The profile shows fewer than 300,000 clones, approximately 90% of them singletons. These data originate in a study of blood T cell repertoires in COVID-19. At the level of the study: From the United States, Italy and Spain came samples of acute and convalescent COVID-19. PBMCs, B-cell-depleted T cells, or T cells were the source of the cDNA or gDNA that made up the material.

The V and J ends lost 5 bases and 1 base, in that order; junction bases with no gene match: 6. The CDR3 has 16 amino acids. CDR1 LNHDA and CDR2 SQIVND come from the germline V gene (reference sequence). The receptor's source is a young man with acute or convalescent COVID-19. The chain joins TRBV19 to TRBJ1-1; the match to TRBD1 covers 11 bases. Sequencing was done on a sample of peripheral blood. The CDR3 is CASSPRDRGTNTEAFF. CDR3 nucleotides: TGTGCCAGTAGTCCCCGGGACAGGGGGACGAACACTGAAGCTTTCTTT.